This TCR beta chain stems from a study of T-cell reconstitution after alpha-beta-depleted transplantation in children. Trimming took off 3 bases at V and 7 bases at J, with 10 bases between the two ends. The CDR3 is 13 amino acids. Study-wide results and caveats: Hyperexpanded clones declined; after one year, newly produced T cells mostly supplied diversity. Surviving thymic progenitors and recipient T cells were the source of high TCRbeta diversity at day 60 in some patients.

This clonotype was recorded a few times. Its specificity is unknown. A TCRbeta library incorporating unique molecular identifiers was prepared. TCRdb reprocessed the PCR reads with MiXCR, giving one entry per CDR3 protein. The sample has about a million distinct CDR3 sequences, about 30% seen once; the top ten hold over 25%. This material consisted of PBMCs, mostly from graft donor cells, taken 360 days after TCRalphabeta/CD19-depleted stem cell transplant. J is TRBJ2-1 and V is TRBV12-3 or TRBV12-4; D gene ambiguous. The TCR comes from a boy less than two years old who had a stem cell transplant for SCID, so the T cells may come from the graft donor. CDR3 DNA: TGTGCCAGCAGTTTCCTAGTTGCGAATGAGCAGTTCTTC. Amino acids: CASSFLVANEQFF.